Following are 19 T cell receptor beta chains from one sample sequenced in a study of T-cell memory formation after mild COVID-19. TCRdb reanalysed the 5' RACE reads using MiXCR and keeps one entry per CDR3 protein. The repertoire holds roughly 600,000 distinct CDR3 sequences, with more than 15% as singletons. What was sequenced was PBMCs or a T cell subset sorted from them (not recorded which). The receptors here all came from an adult woman who had mild COVID-19 (a few samples of this study predate the infection). Cell type and time point are not known.

The rearrangement links TRBV6-6 to TRBJ2-2, with D tentatively TRBD1 (5 bases). The CDR3 covers 13 residues. Germline V gene lookup returns CDR1 MNHNY and CDR2 SVGAGI (reference sequence). V lost 10 bases and J lost 5, with 14 bases in between. The CDR3 loop reads CATTSRVTGELFF. CDR3 nucleotide sequence: TGTGCCACGACCTCCAGGGTTACCGGGGAGCTGTTTTTT.

The J gene is TRBJ1-1, the V gene TRBV5-1; D is ambiguous. CDR3 length: 14 amino acids. CDR1 SGHRS and CDR2 YFSETQ come from the germline V gene. With 1 base removed from V and 1 base from J, the gap between germline ends came to 8 bases. CDR3 sequence: CASSLRDWNTEAFF. In DNA, the CDR3 is TGCGCCAGCAGCTTGAGGGATTGGAACACTGAAGCTTTCTTT.

This clonotype was counted ten times or more. This chain connects TRBV5-1 to TRBJ2-7; D remains unclear. V lost 0 bases and J lost 0, with 7 bases in between. The germline V gene has CDR1 SGHRS and CDR2 YFSETQ. This CDR3 is 14 amino acids long. CDR3 nucleotide sequence: TGCGCCAGCAGCTTGGAGGAAAGCTCCTACGAGCAGTACTTC. This encodes CASSLEESSYEQYF.

This clonotype was seen a handful of times. The gene calls are TRBV27 and TRBJ2-3; D unresolved. This CDR3 contains 14 residues. V lost 2 bases and J 5 bases, leaving 11 bases between the germline ends. The germline V gene has CDR1 MNHEY and CDR2 SMNVEV (reference sequence). The CDR3 nucleotides are TGTGCCAGCAGTTTAGGCAGAAAAGTAGATACGCAGTATTTT. It encodes CASSLGRKVDTQYF.

Regarding this clonotype: One end of the junction fails to match germline, which may point to a read error. This sequence joins TRBV20-1 and TRBJ2-7; 7 bases agree with TRBD1. The CDR3 totals 12 residues. CDR1 and CDR2 (germline): DFQATT, SNEGSKA (reference sequence). For the CDR3, the DNA is TGCAGTGCCAGAGACAGGGCCTACGAGCAGTACTTC. It yields the protein CSARDRAYEQYF.

This clonotype was observed a few times. The CDR3 protein is CSARVRDEKLFF. CDR3 nucleotide sequence: TGCAGTGCTAGAGTGCGAGACGAAAAACTGTTTTTT. The chain is built from TRBV20-1 and TRBJ1-4; D is unclear. This CDR3 has 12 amino acids. Germline CDR1 and CDR2: DFQATT and SNEGSKA (reference sequence). V lost 1 base and J 8 bases, leaving 8 bases between the germline ends.

This clonotype appeared a few times. This sequence joins TRBV6-2 or TRBV6-3 and TRBJ2-4, with 10 bases lining up with TRBD1. The germline gives CDR1 MNHEY, CDR2 SVGEGT. The CDR3 contains 17 residues. V shed 6 bases, J shed 0 bases, and the junction held 8 bases outside the gene matches. CDR3 loop: CASSDPRDRGAKNIQYF. Written as DNA, the CDR3 is TGTGCCAGCAGCGACCCCCGGGACAGGGGAGCCAAAAACATTCAGTACTTC.

This clonotype was seen a few times. The V call is TRBV4-1, the J call TRBJ1-3; 7 nucleotides agree with TRBD1. Per germline, CDR1 MGHRA and CDR2 YSYEKL. The trim removed 3 bases at V and 0 bases at J, leaving 11 bases unmatched. The length of the CDR3 is 18 residues. The CDR3 nucleotides are TGCGCCAGCAGCCACCTAGAAGGGGGCCTCCTCTCTGGAAACACCATATATTTT. Translation gives CASSHLEGGLLSGNTIYF.

This clonotype has only a few counts. The chain uses TRBV6-2 or TRBV6-3 and TRBJ2-5, with D hard to call. From germline, CDR1 is MNHEY and CDR2 SVGEGT. V gave up 2 bases and J gave up 0 bases, with 4 bases separating them. The CDR3 sequence is 13 residues long. CDR3 DNA: TGTGCCAGCAGTTACCTCTACCAAGAGACCCAGTACTTC. Translation: CASSYLYQETQYF.

This clonotype occurred a few times. J is TRBJ2-7 and V is TRBV25-1; the D gene is possibly TRBD2 (6 bases). Trimming cost V 3 bases and J 3 bases, with 24 bases left between them. Germline V lookup: CDR1 MGHDK, CDR2 SYGVNS. CDR3 size: 18 residues. The CDR3 is CASSEVSGMGGKDYEQYF. The CDR3 DNA reads TGTGCCAGCAGTGAGGTCTCGGGTATGGGGGGAAAGGACTACGAGCAGTACTTC.

This clonotype was seen just once. This chain links TRBV30 with TRBJ2-1, with a tentative D call TRBD2 (8 bases). This CDR3 spans 16 amino acids. Germline CDR1 and CDR2: GTSNPN and SVGIG (reference sequence). The ends were cut back, 2 bases at V and 7 bases at J, with 21 bases in the middle. The CDR3 reads CAWSREGAFVGNEQFF. The DNA of the CDR3 is TGTGCCTGGAGTCGGGAGGGGGCCTTTGTCGGTAATGAGCAGTTCTTC. Full variable domain (missing parts from reference TRBV30 and TRBJ2-1): SQTIHQWPATLVQPVGSPLSLECTVEGTSNPNLYWYRQAAGRGLQLLFYSVGIGQISSEVPQNLSASRPQDRQFILSSKKLLLSDSGFYLCAWSREGAFVGNEQFFGPGTRLTVL.

A word on this clonotype: At one of its ends the junction is not consistent with the germline gene, which may arise from a read error. The gene calls are TRBV18 and TRBJ2-1; 7 bases align to TRBD1. This CDR3 is 15 amino acids long. CDR1 is KGHSH and CDR2 is LQKENI in the germline V gene. The CDR3 nucleotides are TGTTCCAGCTCACGACTCGGGACAGATAACAATGAGCAGTTCTTC. This codes for CSSSRLGTDNNEQFF. Full variable domain (missing parts from reference TRBV18 and TRBJ2-1): NAGVMQNPRHLVRRRGQEARLRCSPMKGHSHVYWYRQLPEEGLKFMVYLQKENIIDESGMPKERFSAEFPKEGPSILRIQQVVRGDSAAYFCSSSRLGTDNNEQFFGPGTRLTVL.

This chain uses TRBV4-3 with TRBJ2-4, with 8 bases aligning to TRBD1. The CDR3 length is 16 residues. CDR1 and CDR2 from the germline V gene are LGHNA and YSLEER. Germline trimming cut 5 bases from V and 0 bases from J; bases unmatched to any gene: 6. CDR3 in amino acids: CASSARTGLAKNIQYF. The CDR3 nucleotides are TGCGCCAGCAGCGCCCGGACAGGGCTAGCCAAAAACATTCAGTACTTC.

This chain joins TRBV20-1 and TRBJ2-5; 7 positions match TRBD2. V was clipped by 5 bases and J by 3 bases; unmatched bases: 6. Germline-derived CDR1 and CDR2 are DFQATT and SNEGSKA (reference sequence). CDR3 length equals 13 residues. CDR3 coding DNA: TGCAGTGCTTACCGGGAGGCTGAAGAGACCCAGTACTTC. Translating it yields CSAYREAEETQYF.

The gene calls are TRBV11-2 and TRBJ2-4, with D unresolved. The CDR3 is 12 amino acids. CDR1 is SGHAT, CDR2 FQNNGV, per germline. Trimming cost V 2 bases and J 2 bases, with 1 base left between them. For the CDR3, the DNA is TGTGCCAGCAGCTTAACCAAAAACATTCAGTACTTC. It yields the protein CASSLTKNIQYF.

The CDR3 loop reads CASSLDLWVGRGNEQFF. As DNA, the CDR3 is TGTGCCAGCAGCTTAGATTTGTGGGTCGGTCGGGGCAATGAGCAGTTCTTC. The chain uses TRBV7-9 and TRBJ2-1, with TRBD2 as a possible D gene (5 bases). V gave up 1 base and J gave up 6 bases, with 19 bases separating them. Germline V gives CDR1 SEHNR, CDR2 FQNEAQ (reference sequence). The CDR3 length is 17 residues.

V is TRBV29-1 and J is TRBJ1-1; weak D call: TRBD1 (5 bases). Germline CDR1 and CDR2: SQVTM and ANQGSEA. This CDR3 has 14 residues. Trimming cost V 6 bases and J 0 bases, with 14 bases left between them. CDR3 in DNA: TGCAGCGTAGACCAGGGATCTTTGAACACTGAAGCTTTCTTT. Translated: CSVDQGSLNTEAFF.

V usage is TRBV11-2 and J usage is TRBJ2-1, with TRBD2 identical over 10 bases. The V gene's germline CDR1 is SGHAT and CDR2 FQNNGV. The CDR3 extends over 18 amino acids. The J segment lost 0 bases and the V segment lost 1 base, leaving 6 bases of the junction unmatched. The CDR3 sequence: CASSLATSGVGSYNEQFF. The CDR3 DNA follows: TGTGCCAGCAGCTTAGCCACTAGCGGGGTGGGCTCCTACAATGAGCAGTTCTTC.

This clonotype has more than one count but fewer than ten. The rearrangement uses TRBV5-1 and TRBJ2-6; 10 positions agree with TRBD2. Germline V gives CDR1 SGHRS, CDR2 YFSETQ. After removal of 6 bases from V and 2 bases from J, the junction contained 8 bases not matched to a gene. The CDR3 covers 17 residues. This CDR3 is CASTMTSGPPGANVLTF. CDR3 nucleotide sequence: TGCGCCAGCACCATGACTAGCGGGCCCCCTGGGGCCAACGTCCTGACTTTC.